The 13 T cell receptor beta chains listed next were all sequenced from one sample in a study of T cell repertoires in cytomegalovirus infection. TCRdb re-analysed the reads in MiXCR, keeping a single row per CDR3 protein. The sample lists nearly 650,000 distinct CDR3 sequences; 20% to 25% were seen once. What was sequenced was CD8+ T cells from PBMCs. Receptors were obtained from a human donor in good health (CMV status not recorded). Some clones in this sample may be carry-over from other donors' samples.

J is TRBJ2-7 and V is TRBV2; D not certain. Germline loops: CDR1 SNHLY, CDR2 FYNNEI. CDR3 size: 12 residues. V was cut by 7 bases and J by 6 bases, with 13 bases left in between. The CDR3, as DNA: TGTGCCAGCACCTTATTGGGTGGCGAGCAGTACGTC. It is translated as CASTLLGGEQYV.

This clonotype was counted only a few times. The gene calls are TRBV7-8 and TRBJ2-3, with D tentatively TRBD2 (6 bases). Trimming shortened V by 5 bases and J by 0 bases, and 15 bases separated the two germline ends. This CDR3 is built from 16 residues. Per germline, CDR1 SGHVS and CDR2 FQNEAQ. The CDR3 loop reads CASSPWTTRSTDTQYF. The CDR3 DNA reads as TGTGCCAGCAGCCCCTGGACTACGCGTAGCACAGATACGCAGTATTTT.

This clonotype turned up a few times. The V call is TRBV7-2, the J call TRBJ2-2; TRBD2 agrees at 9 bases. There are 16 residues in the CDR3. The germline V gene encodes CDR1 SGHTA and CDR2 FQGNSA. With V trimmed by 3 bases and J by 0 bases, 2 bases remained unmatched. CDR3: CASSFSGGSNTGELFF. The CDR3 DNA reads TGTGCCAGCAGCTTTAGCGGGGGATCGAACACCGGGGAGCTGTTTTTT.

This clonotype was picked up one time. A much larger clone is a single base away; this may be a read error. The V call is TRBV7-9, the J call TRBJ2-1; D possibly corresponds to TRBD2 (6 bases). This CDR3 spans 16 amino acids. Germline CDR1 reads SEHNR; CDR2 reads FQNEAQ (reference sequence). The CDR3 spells CVSSLTGRGSYNEQFF. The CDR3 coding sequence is TGTGTCAGCAGCTTAACCGGGCGGGGTTCCTACAATGAGCAGTTCTTC.

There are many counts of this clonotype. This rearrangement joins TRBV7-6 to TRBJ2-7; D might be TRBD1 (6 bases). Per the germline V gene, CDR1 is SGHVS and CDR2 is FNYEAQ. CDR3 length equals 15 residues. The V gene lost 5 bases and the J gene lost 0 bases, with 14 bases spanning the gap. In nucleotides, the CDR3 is TGTGCCAGCAGCGGAGGACAGAAGAGCTCCTACGAGCAGTACTTC. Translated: CASSGGQKSSYEQYF.

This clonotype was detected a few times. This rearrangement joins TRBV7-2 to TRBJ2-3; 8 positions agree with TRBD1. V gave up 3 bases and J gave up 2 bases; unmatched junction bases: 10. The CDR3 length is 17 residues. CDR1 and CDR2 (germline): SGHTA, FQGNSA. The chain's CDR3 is CASSFRLGQGVTDTQYF. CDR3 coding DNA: TGTGCCAGCAGCTTTAGGTTAGGACAGGGCGTCACAGATACGCAGTATTTT.

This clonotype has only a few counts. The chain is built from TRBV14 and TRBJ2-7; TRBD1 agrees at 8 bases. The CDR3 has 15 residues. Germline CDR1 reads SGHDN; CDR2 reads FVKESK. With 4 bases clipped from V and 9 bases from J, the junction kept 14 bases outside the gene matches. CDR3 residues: CASSPQGAGYRGQYV. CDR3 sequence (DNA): TGTGCCAGCAGCCCCCAGGGGGCTGGATATAGAGGGCAGTACGTC.

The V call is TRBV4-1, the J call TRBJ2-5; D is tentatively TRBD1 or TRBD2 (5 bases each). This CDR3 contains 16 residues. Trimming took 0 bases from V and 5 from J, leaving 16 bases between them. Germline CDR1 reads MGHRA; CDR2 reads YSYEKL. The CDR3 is CASSQEAPGPAETQYF. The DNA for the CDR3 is TGCGCCAGCAGCCAAGAGGCCCCGGGGCCGGCGGAGACCCAGTACTTC.

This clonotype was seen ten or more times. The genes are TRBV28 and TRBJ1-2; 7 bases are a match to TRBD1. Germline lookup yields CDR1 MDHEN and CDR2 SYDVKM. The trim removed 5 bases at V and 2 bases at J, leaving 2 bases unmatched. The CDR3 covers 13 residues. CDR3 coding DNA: TGTGCCAGCAGTCCGGACAGGAACTATGGCTACACCTTC. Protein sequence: CASSPDRNYGYTF.

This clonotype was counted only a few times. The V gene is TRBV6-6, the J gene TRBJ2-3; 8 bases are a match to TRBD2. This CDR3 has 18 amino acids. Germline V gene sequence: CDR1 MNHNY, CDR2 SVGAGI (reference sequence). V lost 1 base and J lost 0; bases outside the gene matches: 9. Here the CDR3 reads CASSYWRGATTSTDTQYF. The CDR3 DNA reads TGTGCCAGCAGTTACTGGCGGGGGGCAACAACTAGCACAGATACGCAGTATTTT.

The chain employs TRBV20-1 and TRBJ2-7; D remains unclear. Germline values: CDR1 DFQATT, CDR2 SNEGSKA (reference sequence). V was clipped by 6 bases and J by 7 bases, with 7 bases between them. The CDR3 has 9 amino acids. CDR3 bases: TGCAGTGCACAAAGGGAGCAGTACGTC. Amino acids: CSAQREQYV.

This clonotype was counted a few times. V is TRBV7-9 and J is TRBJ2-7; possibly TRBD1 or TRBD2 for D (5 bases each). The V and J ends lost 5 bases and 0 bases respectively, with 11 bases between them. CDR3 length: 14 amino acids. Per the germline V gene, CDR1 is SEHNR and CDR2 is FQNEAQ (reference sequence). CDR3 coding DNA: TGTGCCAGCAGCGCCGTTGGGACCTCCTACGAGCAGTACGTC. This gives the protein CASSAVGTSYEQYV.

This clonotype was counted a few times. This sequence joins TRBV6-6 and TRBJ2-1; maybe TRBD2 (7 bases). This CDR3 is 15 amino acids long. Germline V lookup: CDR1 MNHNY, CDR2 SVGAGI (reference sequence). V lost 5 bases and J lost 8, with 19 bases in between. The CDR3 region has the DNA TGTGCCAGCAGTCTCCCCCGGGGGGCGCGGTATGAGCAGTTCTTC. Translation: CASSLPRGARYEQFF.